This TCR beta chain was profiled in a study of tumor and adjacent non-tumor tissue in lung cancer. The overall study: The cohort had approximately 12 adenocarcinoma, a couple of squamous cell and 1 small cell patients. On average, productive TCRbeta reads reached roughly 3.9 million per sample.

TCRbeta libraries were built with three rounds of nested PCR, modified from ARM-PCR. TCRdb used MiXCR to reprocess the multiplex PCR reads, holding one entry per CDR3 protein. In the table there are under 95,000 distinct CDR3 sequences, roughly two thirds of which are singletons. RNA was extracted from bulk tissue without any cell sorting. Germline assignment: CDR1 MGHRA and CDR2 YSYEKL. With V trimmed by 6 bases and J by 5 bases, 11 bases remained unmatched. The CDR3 has 15 amino acids. The sequencing input was lung tumor tissue. The TCR originated in a man aged 70-80 years with non-small cell lung cancer. The genes are TRBV4-1 and TRBJ2-7; 9 bases map to TRBD1. CDR3 nucleotides: TGCGCCAGCAGTCGCGTGGGACAGGGAAGAAACGAGCAGTACTTC. This codes for CASSRVGQGRNEQYF.